This TCR beta chain was sequenced during a study of cytomegalovirus exposure and HLA in healthy donors (dated by TCRdb to about 2017). Concerning the study at large: An earlier analysis of about 530 of the donors reported about 260 Gb of sequence data and 90 million to 120 million unique TCR beta sequences obtained from some 170 million T cells. Roughly 300 gigabases of sequencing data and around 80 million unique TCR sequences made up an early release that covered over 550 HLA-typed donors. Of the approximately 400 genotyped donors, around 81% fell in the genetic ancestry cluster associated with self-reported Caucasian donors. The study aimed to test whether cataloging public T cell receptors could reveal signatures of past pathogen exposure. The study profiled the T cell repertoires of hundreds of subjects by immunosequencing and related them to cytomegalovirus serostatus. Besides the first cohort of 666 subjects, a separate validation cohort made up of over 100 different subjects was used. The study combined high-throughput TCR immunosequencing, statistical association of individual TCRs with disease status, and machine learning to predict cytomegalovirus infection status. A later analysis re-examined previously published TCR beta repertoires from more than 550 donors and added high-resolution HLA genotyping to investigate patterns of TCR occurrence. Rather than using new phenotypic data, the later analysis identified candidate immune exposures from TCR beta sequences and from how often those sequences occurred across donors. In an earlier analysis of 550 to 700 of the donors, high-throughput TCR beta sequencing was used to judge whether each TCR beta V gene segment behaved as functional or pseudogenic. Donor age, sex, ethnicity and CMV serostatus were collected together with the repertoire data. In a later genetic analysis, genome-wide SNP genotypes for about 60% of the 666 donors were used, and that subset was treated as a discovery cohort. Every discovery cohort repertoire had been produced on one sequencing platform. HLA typing included class I and class II loci at four-digit resolution. Typing coverage differed by locus: A, B, C, DRB1 and DQB1 were typed in roughly 629-630 donors, DQA1 in around 500, DPA1 in some 600, and DPB1 in 450 to 480. Several DR-DQ haplotypes were handled as single units for association and clustering because linkage in the cohort was strong. Among roughly 400 genotyped donors of the cohort, an average of approximately 220,000 unique TCR beta nucleotide sequences was sequenced per donor, of which 15% to 20% were non-productive. Beyond this particular receptor, the publication reports: The study gave a list of about 170 TCR beta chains associated with cytomegalovirus. CMV serostatus was the only immune exposure information available for the cohort. The cohort was sequenced for TCR beta chains only, and without alpha or paired-chain data the features that could be detected were limited. A later genetic analysis associated a missense DCLRE1C variant with V-gene and J-gene trimming of TCR beta chains, and an independent cohort replicated the association. The 87-base-pair reads could not distinguish some IMGT-functional V segments, including TRBV6-2 and TRBV6-3, so those segments were excluded. A cluster of highly shared sequence variants was judged likely to represent a technical artifact of the sequencing pipeline. Roughly uniform sequencing depth across donors was assumed in presence/absence analyses, although this assumption may not hold. A later analysis associated 15,000 to 20,000 TCR beta sequences with specific HLA alleles at a false discovery rate of 0.05. A later genetic analysis reported fewer N-insertions in productive TCRs among donors in an Asian-associated ancestry cluster than the roughly 720-donor mean. Several of the top co-occurrence clusters appeared to be linked to parvovirus B19, influenza, CMV and Epstein-Barr virus, according to a later analysis. The earlier analysis of 450 to 700 of the donors excluded seventeen rarely observed V segments, including chromosome 9 orphons, because counts were too low. Three of the identified cytomegalovirus-associated TCR beta chains were confirmed in vitro to be specific for cytomegalovirus antigens. A later analysis found that most CMV-associated TCR beta chains appeared HLA-restricted, with HLA associations seemingly driven largely by CMV exposure. Most TCR sequences were observed very rarely across donors, whereas some public TCRs were present in many individuals. In both the original and validation cohorts, the classifier was reported to diagnose cytomegalovirus status with high specificity and sensitivity. A later analysis found that HLA-associated TCR beta chains were more clonally expanded and had lower generation probabilities than equally common non-associated chains. In a later analysis, TCR association rates were found to vary across HLA loci, with the most associated TCRs seen for DRB1 alleles and the fewest for HLA-C alleles. In an earlier analysis of some 500 of the donors, most TCR beta V segments were observed in productive rearrangements about 90% or about 30% of the time, broadly matching IMGT annotations. It was suggested by the authors that the approach could potentially be generalized to other disease states and immunological phenotypes. Correlated functional status among segregating V segments might reflect linkage disequilibrium, but an unknown experimental factor could not be ruled out. When HLA alleles, especially DR and DQ, strongly co-occurred, attributing TCR associations to individual alleles was difficult. A further reported finding was that TCR beta sequences accurately predicted the HLA-A and HLA-B alleles for most subjects in the first cohort. Because HLA typing was unavailable for some donors at each locus, only the typed subset was used in association tests.

V has 7 bases trimmed and J has 6 bases trimmed; junction bases matching no gene number 11. The CDR3 numbers 15 residues from cysteine through phenylalanine. The sequence is cut down to CDR3 DNA, 45 bases in frame from base 1. CDR1 and CDR2, per the germline V gene (reference sequence), are MNHEY and SMNVEV. A remark on this clone: Its specific antigen is unknown. Within one base of it there is no much larger clone, and no base qualities were kept.

The library was generated by the immunoSEQ multiplex PCR assay. For the multiplex PCR, a mixture combining 60 forward primers for TCR Vbeta segments and 13 reverse primers for TCR Jbeta segments was used. A multiplex PCR assay on genomic DNA amplified the CDR3 region of rearranged TCR beta genes. Amplified TCR beta libraries were sequenced as 87-base-pair reads on the Illumina HiSeq System. Per the authors' processing: Across the 500 to 850 repertoires, a later analysis counted tens of millions of unique TCR beta chains, around 11 million of which were shared by at least two donors. A nearest-neighbor algorithm error-corrected the raw reads and collapsed the reads into unique sequences, merging closely related sequences to remove PCR and sequencing errors. To assign V, D and J gene segments, CDR3 sequences were aligned to IMGT reference sequences. For a sequence to be retained, a match of at least six nucleotides was required to both a V gene segment and a J gene segment. A rearrangement counted as productive if the CDR3 had no stop codons and remained in frame with V and J, and every other rearrangement counted as non-productive. CDR3 was defined according to IMGT convention as the region running from the second conserved V-encoded cysteine to the conserved J-encoded phenylalanine. In an earlier analysis of around 540 of the donors, sequences lacking an unambiguous match to a single V gene segment were excluded. In an earlier analysis of approximately 500 of the donors, a V segment was called functional when productive rearrangements were above 56.7%, and segregating when the standard deviation between donors exceeded 5%. A statistical classification framework was developed to diagnose cytomegalovirus status using the catalog of TCR beta chain sequences. In a later analysis, V and J genes were assigned by comparing TCR nucleotide sequences against IMGT/GENE-DB human TR gene sequences. The TCRdist pipeline was used in a later analysis to assign CDR3 sequences and most-parsimonious VDJ recombination scenarios. A later analysis defined each TCR beta chain by its CDR3 amino acid sequence plus V-gene family, and excluded reads lacking a unique V-gene family. As a way to deal with suspected cross-contamination and a sequencing artifact, a later analysis dropped roughly 600 nucleotide sequences that were highly shared and had low generation probability. A later analysis calculated a clonal expansion index for each public chain from normalized within-repertoire ranks of inferred template counts. A later analysis computed generation probabilities with a VDJ recombination model fitted to out-of-frame rearrangements, and checked the results against IGoR. In a later analysis, TCR-TCR, TCR-HLA and TCR-CMV co-occurrence was scored with hypergeometric tests, and a repertoire-size bias correction was applied to TCR pairs. To estimate false discovery rates, a later analysis permuted the HLA or CMV assignments 20 times. In a later analysis, co-occurring TCRs were grouped using DBSCAN, and TCRdist sequence similarity was added for clustering within HLA-allele-positive subsets. Co-occurrence clustering excluded repertoires with fewer than 30,000 or more than 120,000 public chains, plus five with anomalous nucleotide sharing. Here the immuneACCESS table is served through TCRdb, limited to in-frame sequences with V and J called. Missing clones are a known gap in these copies; in checked studies unresolved V genes cover under half, and the rest lacks a known reason. That table supplies the V and J calls and clone size; D and trimming were determined from the DNA. In this sample the table shows 150,000 to 200,000 clones, around 80% of which occur a single time. The ten largest clones represent around 6.5% of the sample.

The cohort comprised 666 healthy bone marrow donors. At the time of sampling, all cohort members were nominally healthy, though unrecorded immune exposures were likely present. The donor was CMV seropositive and belonged to the group of around 300 seropositive cohort members. A peripheral blood sample was collected from each donor, and TCR beta sequencing was performed on peripheral blood mononuclear cells. Genomic DNA was extracted from the blood cell samples with the Qiagen DNeasy Blood Extraction Kit. This sequence was found in a male donor in good health and CMV-seropositive. The rearranged segments are TRBV27 and TRBJ2-7; TRBD2 fits 11 bases in the junction. Sequenced material: PBMCs. The nucleotide sequence is given as TGTGCCAGCACCGGTAGCGGGAGGGCCGGTCGCGAGCAGTACTTC. It translates to CASTGSGRAGREQYF.